Below are 11 T cell receptor beta chains sequenced from a single sample in a study of cytomegalovirus exposure and HLA in healthy donors. PCR was performed using 60 Vbeta and 13 Jbeta primers. Clones were sequenced by immunoSEQ multiplex PCR, and TCRdb holds only the in-frame ones, with some missing. The table has 130,000 or so clones, less than 10% seen once. What was sequenced was PBMCs. These receptors came from a woman aged 40 to 49 in good health and CMV-seropositive.

V and J are TRBV5-1 and TRBJ1-3; D remains ambiguous. Trimming took 0 bases from V and 0 from J, leaving 10 bases between them. CDR1 and CDR2 from the germline V gene are SGHRS and YFSETQ. This CDR3 is 16 amino acids long. CDR3 bases: TGCGCCAGCAGCTTGGATCTGGTGAGCTCTGGAAACACCATATATTTT. This encodes CASSLDLVSSGNTIYF.

This clone was counted only a few times. At the DNA level, this CDR3 is encoded by other sequences in the same sample as well. The V gene is TRBV14, the J gene TRBJ1-1; D is possibly TRBD1 (6 bases). Trimming stripped 0 bases from V and 4 bases from J, with 12 bases between. Germline CDR1 SGHDN, CDR2 FVKESK. The CDR3 runs 15 residues. CDR3 sequence reads: CASSQERGAITEAFF. CDR3 bases: TGTGCCAGCAGCCAAGAGCGGGGGGCGATCACTGAAGCTTTCTTT.

This clone has a handful of counts. The chain combines TRBV5-4 with TRBJ2-3; 13 positions match TRBD2. The V and J ends lost 2 bases and 0 bases, in that order; junction bases with no gene match: 3. The CDR3 runs to 17 residues. The germline CDR1 and CDR2 sequences are SGHNT and YYREEE (reference sequence). Here the CDR3 reads CASSLLAGGSSTDTQYF. The CDR3 nucleotides are TGTGCCAGCAGCTTACTAGCGGGGGGGAGTAGCACAGATACGCAGTATTTT. Together with reference TRBV5-4 and TRBJ2-3, the CDR3 gives the full variable domain: ETGVTQSPTHLIKTRGQQVTLRCSSQSGHNTVSWYQQALGQGPQFIFQYYREEENGRGNFPPRFSGLQFPNYSSELNVNALELDDSALYLCASSLLAGGSSTDTQYFGPGTRLTVL.

The chain recombines TRBV19 with TRBJ2-5, with 13 bases fitting TRBD2. V trimming: 10 bases; J trimming: 5 bases; junction bases outside the gene matches: 7. In germline, CDR1 is LNHDA, CDR2 SQIVND (reference sequence). This CDR3 contains 14 residues. The CDR3 loop reads CATSLAGGDETQYF. DNA for the CDR3: TGTGCCACCTCACTAGCGGGGGGGGATGAGACCCAGTACTTC.

This clone came up a few times. The J gene is TRBJ1-2, the V gene TRBV12-5; TRBD1 is a possible D gene (5 bases). Between the trimmed V and J ends, which lost 9 bases and 8 bases, there was a span of 13 bases. The germline V gene encodes CDR1 LGHNT and CDR2 FRNRAP. This CDR3 is built from 11 residues. The CDR3 nucleotides are TGTGCTAGACACTCGGGGGAGGGCTACACCTTC. It encodes CARHSGEGYTF. Full variable domain (remainder filled in from reference TRBV12-5 and TRBJ1-2): DARVTQTPRHKVTEMGQEVTMRCQPILGHNTVFWYRQTMMQGLELLAYFRNRAPLDDSGMPKDRFSAEMPDATLATLKIQPSEPRDSAVYFCARHSGEGYTFGSGTRLTVV.

The sample holds a few counts of this clone. The CDR3 bases are TGCGCCAGCAGCACGACTAACGGGGGAAACGAGCAGTACTTC. This sequence encodes CASSTTNGGNEQYF. This chain joins TRBV5-1 and TRBJ2-7, with D tentatively TRBD2 (6 bases). The V and J ends lost 4 bases and 5 bases respectively, with 16 bases between them. The CDR3 sequence is 14 residues long. Germline V gene lookup returns CDR1 SGHRS and CDR2 YFSETQ.

There are a few counts of this clone. The J gene is TRBJ1-2, the V gene TRBV28; no definite D call. The CDR3 is 13 residues long. The V and J ends lost 4 bases and 5 bases respectively, with 11 bases between them. The V gene's germline CDR1 is MDHEN and CDR2 SYDVKM. The CDR3 here is CASSSTIVYGYTF. In DNA, the CDR3 is TGTGCCAGCAGTTCCACGATAGTTTATGGCTACACCTTC.

This clone was seen a few times. The V call is TRBV7-9, the J call TRBJ1-5, with D maybe TRBD1 (6 bases). This CDR3 contains 15 residues. Trimming left V 5 bases short and J 3 bases short, with 14 bases between. Germline V gives CDR1 SEHNR, CDR2 FQNEAQ (reference sequence). The CDR3 loop reads CASSTSGGFNQPQHF. DNA of the CDR3: TGTGCCAGCAGCACCTCGGGGGGCTTCAATCAGCCCCAGCATTTT.

The V and J genes are TRBV10-1 and TRBJ2-7; D perhaps matches TRBD1 (6 bases). CDR1 and CDR2 from the germline V gene are WNHNN and SYGVQD (reference sequence). V lost 6 bases and J 4 bases, leaving 10 bases between the germline ends. This CDR3 has 12 residues. CDR3 protein: CASSGTQYEQYF. The CDR3 bases are TGCGCCAGCAGCGGGACACAATACGAGCAGTACTTC.

V usage is TRBV7-3 and J usage is TRBJ2-7; D is perhaps TRBD2 (7 bases). CDR3 size: 15 residues. CDR1 is SGHTA, CDR2 FQGTGA, per germline. Trimming stripped 2 bases from V and 5 bases from J, with 16 bases between. The CDR3 region is CASSLGGGAGHEQYF. CDR3 coding DNA: TGTGCCAGCAGCTTAGGAGGGGGGGCTGGTCACGAGCAGTACTTC.

This clone was seen only a few times. The V and J genes are TRBV29-1 and TRBJ1-1; perhaps TRBD1 as D (5 bases). V lost 6 bases and J 2 bases, leaving 13 bases between the germline ends. CDR1 and CDR2 (germline): SQVTM, ANQGSEA. This CDR3 is 13 amino acids long. Here the CDR3 DNA reads TGCAGCGTGACAGACAGCTCAAACACTGAAGCTTTCTTT. As protein: CSVTDSSNTEAFF.